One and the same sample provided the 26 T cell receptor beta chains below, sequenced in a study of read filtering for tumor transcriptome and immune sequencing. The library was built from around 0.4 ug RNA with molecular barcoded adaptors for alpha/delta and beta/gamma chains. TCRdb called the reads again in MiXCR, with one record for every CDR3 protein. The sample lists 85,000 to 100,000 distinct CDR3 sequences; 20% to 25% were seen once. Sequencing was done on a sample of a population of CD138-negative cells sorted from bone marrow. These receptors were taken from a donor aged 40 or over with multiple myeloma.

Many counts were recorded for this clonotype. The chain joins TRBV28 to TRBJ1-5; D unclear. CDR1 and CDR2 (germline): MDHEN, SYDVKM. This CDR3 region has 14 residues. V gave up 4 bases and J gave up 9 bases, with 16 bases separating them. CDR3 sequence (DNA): TGTGCCAGCAGTTACTCGGCCATCTTTTTGCCCCAGCATTTT. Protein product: CASSYSAIFLPQHF.

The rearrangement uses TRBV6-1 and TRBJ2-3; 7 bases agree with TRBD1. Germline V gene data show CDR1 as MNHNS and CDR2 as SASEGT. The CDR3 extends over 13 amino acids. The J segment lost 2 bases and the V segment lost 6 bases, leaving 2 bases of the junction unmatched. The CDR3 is CASRGQYTDTQYF. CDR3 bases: TGTGCCAGCAGGGGACAGTACACAGATACGCAGTATTTT.

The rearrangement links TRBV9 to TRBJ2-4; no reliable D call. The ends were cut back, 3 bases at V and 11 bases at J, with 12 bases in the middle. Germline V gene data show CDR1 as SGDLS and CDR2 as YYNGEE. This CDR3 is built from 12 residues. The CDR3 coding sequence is TGTGCCAGCAGCGCCATCCCCTGGGTTCAGTACTTC. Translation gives CASSAIPWVQYF.

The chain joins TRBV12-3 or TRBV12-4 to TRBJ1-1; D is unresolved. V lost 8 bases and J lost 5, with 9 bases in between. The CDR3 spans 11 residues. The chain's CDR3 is CASGQGTEAFF. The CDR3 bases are TGTGCCAGCGGGCAAGGGACTGAAGCTTTCTTT.

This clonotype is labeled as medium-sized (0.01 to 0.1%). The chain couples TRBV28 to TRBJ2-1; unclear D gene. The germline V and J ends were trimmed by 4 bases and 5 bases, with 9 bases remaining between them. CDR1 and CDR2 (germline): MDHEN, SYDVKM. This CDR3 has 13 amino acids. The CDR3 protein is CASSSSIDNEQFF. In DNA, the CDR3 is TGTGCCAGCAGTTCCAGCATCGACAATGAGCAGTTCTTC.

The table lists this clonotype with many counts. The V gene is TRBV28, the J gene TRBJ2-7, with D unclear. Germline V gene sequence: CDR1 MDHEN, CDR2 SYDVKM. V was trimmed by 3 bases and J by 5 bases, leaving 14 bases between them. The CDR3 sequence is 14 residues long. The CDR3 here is CASSLDRAIDEQYF. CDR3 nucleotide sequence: TGTGCCAGCAGTTTGGACCGGGCGATTGACGAGCAGTACTTC.

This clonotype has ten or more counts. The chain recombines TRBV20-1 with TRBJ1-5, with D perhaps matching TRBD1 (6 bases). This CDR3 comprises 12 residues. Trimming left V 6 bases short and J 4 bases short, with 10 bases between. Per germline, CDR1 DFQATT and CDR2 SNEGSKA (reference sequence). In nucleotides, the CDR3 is TGCAGTGCCCCGAGGGGGAATCAGCCCCAGCATTTT. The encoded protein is CSAPRGNQPQHF.

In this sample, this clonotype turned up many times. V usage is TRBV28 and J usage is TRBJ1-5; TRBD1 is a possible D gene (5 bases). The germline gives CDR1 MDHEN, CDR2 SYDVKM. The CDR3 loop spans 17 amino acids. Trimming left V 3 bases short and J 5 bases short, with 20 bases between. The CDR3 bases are TGTGCCAGCAGTTTCGGATCCGGAGGGGCTCTCTATCAGCCCCAGCATTTT. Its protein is CASSFGSGGALYQPQHF.

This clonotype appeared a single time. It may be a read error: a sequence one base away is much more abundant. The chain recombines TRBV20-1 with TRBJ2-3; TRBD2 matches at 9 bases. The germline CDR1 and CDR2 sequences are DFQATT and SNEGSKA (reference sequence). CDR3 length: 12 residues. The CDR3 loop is CSSSGLADTQYF. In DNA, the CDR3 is TGCAGTTCTAGTGGACTAGCGGATACGCAGTATTTT.

The CDR3 DNA is TGTGCCAGCAGCTTGGGGGATTTTTATGAAAAACTGTTTTTT. Protein: CASSLGDFYEKLFF. This chain links TRBV5-8 with TRBJ1-4; D gene uncertain. CDR3 length equals 14 residues. Trimming took 0 bases from V and 6 from J, leaving 9 bases between them. Looked up from germline, CDR1 is SGHTS and CDR2 is YDEGEE.

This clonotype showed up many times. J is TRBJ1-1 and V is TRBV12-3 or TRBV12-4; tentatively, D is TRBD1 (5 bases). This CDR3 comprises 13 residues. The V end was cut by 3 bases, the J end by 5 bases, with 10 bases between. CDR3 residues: CASSLRGWTEAFF. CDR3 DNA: TGTGCCAGCAGTTTGAGGGGCTGGACTGAAGCTTTCTTT.

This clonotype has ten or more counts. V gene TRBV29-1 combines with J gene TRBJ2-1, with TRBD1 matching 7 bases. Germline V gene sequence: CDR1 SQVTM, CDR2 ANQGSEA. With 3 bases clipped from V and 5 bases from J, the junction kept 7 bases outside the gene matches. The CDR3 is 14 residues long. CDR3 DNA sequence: TGCAGCGTTGATACCCGGGACAGCCACAATGAGCAGTTCTTC. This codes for CSVDTRDSHNEQFF.

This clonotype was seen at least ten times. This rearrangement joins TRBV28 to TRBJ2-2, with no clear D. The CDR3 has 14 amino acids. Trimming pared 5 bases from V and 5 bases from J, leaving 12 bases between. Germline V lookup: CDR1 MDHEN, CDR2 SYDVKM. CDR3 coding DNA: TGTGCCAGCAGTCCTGATCGGGTGACCGGGGAGCTGTTTTTT. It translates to CASSPDRVTGELFF.

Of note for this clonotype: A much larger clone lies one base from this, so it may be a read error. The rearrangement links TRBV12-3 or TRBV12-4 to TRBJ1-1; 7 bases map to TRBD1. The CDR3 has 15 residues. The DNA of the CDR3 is TGTGCCGGCAGTTTAACCCCCTGGACAGGAGATGAAGCTTTCTTT. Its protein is CAGSLTPWTGDEAFF.

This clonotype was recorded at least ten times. The CDR3 region has the DNA TGTGCCAGCAGCTCCCAAGATACGCAGTATTTT. Translation: CASSSQDTQYF. This rearrangement joins TRBV7-9 to TRBJ2-3; D is ambiguous. V was shortened by 4 bases and J by 5 bases, with 4 bases between the two germline ends. Germline V gene sequence: CDR1 SEHNR, CDR2 FQNEAQ (reference sequence). The CDR3 is 11 residues long.

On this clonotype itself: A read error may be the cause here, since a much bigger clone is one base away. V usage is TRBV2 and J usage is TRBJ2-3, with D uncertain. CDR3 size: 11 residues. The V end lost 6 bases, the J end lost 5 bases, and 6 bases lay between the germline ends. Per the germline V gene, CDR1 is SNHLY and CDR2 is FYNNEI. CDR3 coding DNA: TGTGCCAGCAGCTACATAGATACGCAGTATTTT. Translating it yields CASSYIDTQYF.

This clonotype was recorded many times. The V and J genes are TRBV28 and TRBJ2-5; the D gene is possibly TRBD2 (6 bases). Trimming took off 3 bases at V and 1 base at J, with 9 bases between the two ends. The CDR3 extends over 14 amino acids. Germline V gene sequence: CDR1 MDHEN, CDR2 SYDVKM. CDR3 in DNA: TGTGCCAGCAGTTTCGGCGGGGCCCAAGAGACCCAGTACTTC. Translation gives CASSFGGAQETQYF.

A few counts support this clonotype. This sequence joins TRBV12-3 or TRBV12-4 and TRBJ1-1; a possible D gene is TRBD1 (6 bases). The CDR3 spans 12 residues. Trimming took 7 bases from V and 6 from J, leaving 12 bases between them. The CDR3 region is CASTLGGSEAFF. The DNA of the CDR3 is TGTGCCAGCACCCTCGGGGGCTCTGAAGCTTTCTTT.

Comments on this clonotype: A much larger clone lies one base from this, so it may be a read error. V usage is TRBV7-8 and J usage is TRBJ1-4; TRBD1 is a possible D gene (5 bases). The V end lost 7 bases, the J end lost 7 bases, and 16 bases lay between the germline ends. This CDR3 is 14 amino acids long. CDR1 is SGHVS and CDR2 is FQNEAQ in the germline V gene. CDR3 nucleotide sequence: TGTGCCAGCATCGTCGGGGGGGGGAGTGAAAAACTGTTTTTT. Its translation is CASIVGGGSEKLFF.

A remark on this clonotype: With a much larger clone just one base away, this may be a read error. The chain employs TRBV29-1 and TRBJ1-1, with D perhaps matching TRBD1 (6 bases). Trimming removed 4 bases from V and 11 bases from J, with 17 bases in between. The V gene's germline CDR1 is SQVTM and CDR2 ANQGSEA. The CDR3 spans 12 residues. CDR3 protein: CSVVVGGLEAFF. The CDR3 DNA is TGCAGCGTTGTTGTGGGGGGGCTGGAGGCTTTCTTT. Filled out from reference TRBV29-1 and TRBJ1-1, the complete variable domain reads SAVISQKPSRDICQRGTSLTIQCQVDSQVTMMFWYRQQPGQSLTLIATANQGSEATYESGFVIDKFPISRPNLTFSTLTVSNMSPEDSSIYLCSVVVGGLEAFFGQGTRLTVV.

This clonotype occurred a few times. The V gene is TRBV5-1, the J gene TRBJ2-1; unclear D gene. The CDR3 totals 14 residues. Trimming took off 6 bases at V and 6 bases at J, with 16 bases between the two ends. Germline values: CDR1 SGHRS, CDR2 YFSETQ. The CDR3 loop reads CASNHAASVNEQFF. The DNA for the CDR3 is TGCGCCAGCAACCATGCGGCGAGCGTCAATGAGCAGTTCTTC.

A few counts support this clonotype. CDR3 coding DNA: TGTGCCAGCACCCTGTTGGGTGTCGGAAACACCATATATTTT. Protein: CASTLLGVGNTIYF. The V gene is TRBV28, the J gene TRBJ1-3, with D hard to call. Per germline, CDR1 MDHEN and CDR2 SYDVKM. The CDR3 runs to 14 residues. Trimming took off 7 bases at V and 4 bases at J, with 14 bases between the two ends.

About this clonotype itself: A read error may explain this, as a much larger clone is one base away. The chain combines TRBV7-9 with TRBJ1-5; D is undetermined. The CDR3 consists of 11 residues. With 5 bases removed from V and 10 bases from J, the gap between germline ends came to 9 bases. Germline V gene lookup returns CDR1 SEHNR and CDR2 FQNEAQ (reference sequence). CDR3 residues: CASSARDPQHF. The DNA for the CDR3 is TGTGCCAGCAGCGCCCGTGATCCCCAGCATTTT. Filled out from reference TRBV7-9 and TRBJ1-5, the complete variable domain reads DTGVSQNPRHKITKRGQNVTFRCDPISEHNRLYWYRQTLGQGPEFLTYFQNEAQLEKSRLLSDRFSAERPKGSFSTLEIQRTEQGDSAMYLCASSARDPQHFGDGTRLSIL.

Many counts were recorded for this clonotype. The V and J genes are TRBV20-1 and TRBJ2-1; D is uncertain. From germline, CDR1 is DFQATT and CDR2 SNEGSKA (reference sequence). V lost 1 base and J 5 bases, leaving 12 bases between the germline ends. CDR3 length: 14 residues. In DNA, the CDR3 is TGCAGTGCTAGAGTTGGTGTACTTCACAATGAGCAGTTCTTC. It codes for CSARVGVLHNEQFF.

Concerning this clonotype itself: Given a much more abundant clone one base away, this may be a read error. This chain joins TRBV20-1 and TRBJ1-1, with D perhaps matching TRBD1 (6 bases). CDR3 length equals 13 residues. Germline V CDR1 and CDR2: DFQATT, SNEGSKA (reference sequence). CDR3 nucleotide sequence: TGCAGTGCTAGAGAAACAGGGTACACTGGAGCTTTCTTT. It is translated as CSARETGYTGAFF.

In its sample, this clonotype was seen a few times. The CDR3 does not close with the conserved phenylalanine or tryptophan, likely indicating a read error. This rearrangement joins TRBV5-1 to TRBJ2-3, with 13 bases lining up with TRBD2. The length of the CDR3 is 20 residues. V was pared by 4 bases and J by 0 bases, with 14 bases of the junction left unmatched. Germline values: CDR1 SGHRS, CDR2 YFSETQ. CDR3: CASSLPLGTSGTTSTDTQYS. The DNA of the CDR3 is TGCGCCAGCAGCCTCCCCCTTGGGACTAGCGGGACTACCAGCACAGATACGCAGTATTCT.